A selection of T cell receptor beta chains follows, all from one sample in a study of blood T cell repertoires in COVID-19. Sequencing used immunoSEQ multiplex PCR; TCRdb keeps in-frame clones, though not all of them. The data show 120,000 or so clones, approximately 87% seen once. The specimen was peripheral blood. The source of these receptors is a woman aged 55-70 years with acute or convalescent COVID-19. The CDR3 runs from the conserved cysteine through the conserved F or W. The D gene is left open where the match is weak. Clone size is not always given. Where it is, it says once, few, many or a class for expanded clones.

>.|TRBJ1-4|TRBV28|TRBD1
TGTGCCAGCACGCCATGGGACAGGAATGAAAAACTGTTTTTT
CASTPWDRNEKLFF
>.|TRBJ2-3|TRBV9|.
TGTGCCAGCAGCGTAGTTGCGTCCTACACAGATACGCAGTATTTT
CASSVVASYTDTQYF
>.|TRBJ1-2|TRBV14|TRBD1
TGTGCCAGCAGCCGTGCAGGGGGCCGGCCCGGCGACTATGGCTACACCTTC
CASSRAGGRPGDYGYTF
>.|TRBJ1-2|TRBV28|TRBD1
TGTGCCAGCAGTTCGCGGCAGGGGGCGAACGGTGGCTATGGCTACACCTTC
CASSSRQGANGGYGYTF
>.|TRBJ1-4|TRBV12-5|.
TGTGCTAGTGGTACTACTTCCGGGAGTATAGTTTTT
CASGTTSGSIVF
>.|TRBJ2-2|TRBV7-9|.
TGTGCCAGCAGCTTAGAGAGTCCTCACACCGGGGAGCTGTTTTTT
CASSLESPHTGELFF
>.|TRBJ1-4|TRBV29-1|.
TGCAGCCACGGTGGAGATAATGAAAAACTGTTTTTT
CSHGGDNEKLFF
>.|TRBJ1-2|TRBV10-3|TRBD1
TGTGCCATCAGTGGCGGGACAGATGACTATGGCTACACCTTC
CAISGGTDDYGYTF
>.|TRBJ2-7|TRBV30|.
TGTGCCTGGAGGCAAGCGGGCACCTACGAGCAGTACTTC
CAWRQAGTYEQYF
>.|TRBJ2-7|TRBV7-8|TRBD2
TGTGCCAGCAGCAGAGGACTAGCGGGAGTTTCGGTCTACGAGCAGTACTTC
CASSRGLAGVSVYEQYF
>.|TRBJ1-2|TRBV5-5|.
TGTGCCAGCAGCGAGGGCGATTTCTATGGCTACACCTTC
CASSEGDFYGYTF
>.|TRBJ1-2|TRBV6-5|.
TGTGCCAGCAGTTCCGTGGACTCGGGGTACTATGGCTACACCTTC
CASSSVDSGYYGYTF
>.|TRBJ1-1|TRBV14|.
TGTGCCAGCAGCCAACGCCTTTACAGTAATGAAGCTTTCTTT
CASSQRLYSNEAFF
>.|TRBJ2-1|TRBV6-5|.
TGTGCCACCCACGTAGCTCTCAATGAGCAGTTCTTC
CATHVALNEQFF
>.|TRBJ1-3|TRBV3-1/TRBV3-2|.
TGTGCCAGCAGCCCCGGTTGGTCTGGAAACACCATATATTTT
CASSPGWSGNTIYF
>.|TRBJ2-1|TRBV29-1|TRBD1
TGCAGCGTTGAGAGAGGGACAGTCGACGATGAGCAGTTCTTC
CSVERGTVDDEQFF
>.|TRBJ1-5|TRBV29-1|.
TGCAGCGCCCGGGACAACCTAAATCAGCCCCAGCATTTT
CSARDNLNQPQHF
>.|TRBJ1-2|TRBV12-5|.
TGTGCTAGTGGTTTGGGTCGGCAGGTGTATGGCTACACCTTC
CASGLGRQVYGYTF
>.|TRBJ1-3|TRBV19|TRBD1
TGTGCCAGTAGGTGGGACAGGGAACCCGGAAACACCATATATTTT
CASRWDREPGNTIYF
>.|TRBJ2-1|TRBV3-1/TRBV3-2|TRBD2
TGTGCCAGCAGCCAGGGACTAGGAGTGGGTGAGCAGTTCTTC
CASSQGLGVGEQFF
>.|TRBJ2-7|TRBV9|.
TGTGCCAGCAGCGTAGGGGCGGCGGGCACCTACGAGCAGTACTTC
CASSVGAAGTYEQYF
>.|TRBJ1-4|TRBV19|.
TGTGCCAGTAGTATCGGAGGGTATAATGAAAAACTGTTTTTT
CASSIGGYNEKLFF
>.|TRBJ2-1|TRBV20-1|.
TGCAGTGCTACCCTAGGGGATGAGCAGTTCTTC
CSATLGDEQFF
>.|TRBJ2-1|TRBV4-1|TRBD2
TGCGCCAGCAGCCAAGGACTAGCGGCCCCGAGCTCCTACAATGAGCAGTTCTTC
CASSQGLAAPSSYNEQFF
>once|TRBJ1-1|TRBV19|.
TGTGCCAGTAGAAAGGACACGAACACTGAAGCTTTCTTT
CASRKDTNTEAFF
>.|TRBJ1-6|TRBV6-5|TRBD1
TGTGCCAGCAGTTCGGGACAGTATAATTCACCCCTCCACTTT
CASSSGQYNSPLHF
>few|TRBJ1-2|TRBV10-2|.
TGCGCCAGCGGAAGACAGTCTGGCTACACCTTC
CASGRQSGYTF
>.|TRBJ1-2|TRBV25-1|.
TGTGCCAGCAGTTCCGGGTCAGGGGCGGGTATCTATGGCTACACCTTC
CASSSGSGAGIYGYTF
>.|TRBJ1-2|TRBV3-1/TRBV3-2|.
TGTGCCAGCAGCCAGGCCAACTATGGCTACACCTTC
CASSQANYGYTF
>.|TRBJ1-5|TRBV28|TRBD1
TGTGCCAGCAGTCGTGGGACAGGGGGCAATCAGCCCCAGCATTTT
CASSRGTGGNQPQHF
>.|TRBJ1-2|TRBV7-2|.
TGTGCCAGCAGCTCCTCAAAGAGTTCCTATGGCTACACCTTC
CASSSSKSSYGYTF
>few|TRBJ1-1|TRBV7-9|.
TGTGCCAGCAACTCAGGGTGGGTGAACACTGAAGCTTTCTTT
CASNSGWVNTEAFF
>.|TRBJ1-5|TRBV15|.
TGTGCCACCAGCAGAGACCAGGGAGGGCAGCCCCAGCATTTT
CATSRDQGGQPQHF
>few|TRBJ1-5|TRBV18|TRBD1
TGTGCCAGCTCACCCCCTAACAGGGGAATAGTCAATCAGCCCCAGCATTTT
CASSPPNRGIVNQPQHF
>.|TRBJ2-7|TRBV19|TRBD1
TGTGCCAGTAGTCCCCCAGGGGGCGTGAAAGAGCAGTACTTC
CASSPPGGVKEQYF
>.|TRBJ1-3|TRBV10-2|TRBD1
TGCGCCAGCAACGAACAGGGGAAGGGAAACACCATATATTTT
CASNEQGKGNTIYF